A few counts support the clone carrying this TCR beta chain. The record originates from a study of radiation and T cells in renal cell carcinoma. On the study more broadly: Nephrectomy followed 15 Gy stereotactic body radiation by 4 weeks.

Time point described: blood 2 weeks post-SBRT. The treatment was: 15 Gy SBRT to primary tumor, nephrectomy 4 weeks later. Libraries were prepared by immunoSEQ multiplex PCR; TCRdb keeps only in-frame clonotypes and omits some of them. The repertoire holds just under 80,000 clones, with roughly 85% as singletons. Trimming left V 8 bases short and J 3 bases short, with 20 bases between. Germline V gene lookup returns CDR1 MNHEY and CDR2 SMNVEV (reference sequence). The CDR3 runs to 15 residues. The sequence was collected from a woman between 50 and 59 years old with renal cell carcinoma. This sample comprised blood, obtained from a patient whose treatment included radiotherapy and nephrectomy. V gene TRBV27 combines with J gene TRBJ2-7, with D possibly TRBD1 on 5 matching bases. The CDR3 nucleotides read TGTGCCAGCGGTCTCGACAGCAATGGGGTCTACGAGCAGTACTTC. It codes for CASGLDSNGVYEQYF.